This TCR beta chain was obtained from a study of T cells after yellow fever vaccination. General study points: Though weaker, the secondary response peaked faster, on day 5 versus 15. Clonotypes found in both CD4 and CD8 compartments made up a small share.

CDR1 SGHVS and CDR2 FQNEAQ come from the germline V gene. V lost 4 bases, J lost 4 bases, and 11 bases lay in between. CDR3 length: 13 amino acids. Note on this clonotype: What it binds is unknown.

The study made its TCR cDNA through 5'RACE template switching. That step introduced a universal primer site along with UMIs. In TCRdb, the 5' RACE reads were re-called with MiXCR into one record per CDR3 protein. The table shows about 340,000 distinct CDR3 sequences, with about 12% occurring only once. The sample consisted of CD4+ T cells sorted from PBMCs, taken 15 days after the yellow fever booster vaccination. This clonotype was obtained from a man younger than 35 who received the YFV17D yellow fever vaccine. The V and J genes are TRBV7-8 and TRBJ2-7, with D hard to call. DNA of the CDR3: TGTGCCAGCAGCTCTACCCCGGCGTACGAGCAGTACTTC. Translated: CASSSTPAYEQYF. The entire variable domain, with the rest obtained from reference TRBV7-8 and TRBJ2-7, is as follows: GAGVSQSPRYKVAKRGQDVALRCDPISGHVSLFWYQQALGQGPEFLTYFQNEAQLDKSGLPSDRFFAERPEGSVSTLKIQRTQQEDSAVYLCASSSTPAYEQYFGPGTRLTVT.